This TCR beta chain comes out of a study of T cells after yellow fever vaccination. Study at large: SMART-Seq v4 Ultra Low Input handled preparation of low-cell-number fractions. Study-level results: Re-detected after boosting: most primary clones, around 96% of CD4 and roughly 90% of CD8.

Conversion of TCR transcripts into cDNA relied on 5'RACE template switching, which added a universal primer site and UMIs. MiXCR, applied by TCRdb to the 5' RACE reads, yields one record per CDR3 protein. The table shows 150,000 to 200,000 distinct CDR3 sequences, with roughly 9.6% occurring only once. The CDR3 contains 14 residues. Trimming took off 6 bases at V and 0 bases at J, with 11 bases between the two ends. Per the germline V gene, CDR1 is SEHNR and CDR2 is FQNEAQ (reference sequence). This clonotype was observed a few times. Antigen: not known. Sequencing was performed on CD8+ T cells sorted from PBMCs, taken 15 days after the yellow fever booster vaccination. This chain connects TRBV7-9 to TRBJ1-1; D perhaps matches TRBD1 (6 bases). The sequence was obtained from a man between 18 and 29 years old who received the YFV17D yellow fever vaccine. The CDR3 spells CASRRTGLNTEAFF. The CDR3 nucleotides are TGTGCCAGCAGACGTACAGGGCTGAACACTGAAGCTTTCTTT.